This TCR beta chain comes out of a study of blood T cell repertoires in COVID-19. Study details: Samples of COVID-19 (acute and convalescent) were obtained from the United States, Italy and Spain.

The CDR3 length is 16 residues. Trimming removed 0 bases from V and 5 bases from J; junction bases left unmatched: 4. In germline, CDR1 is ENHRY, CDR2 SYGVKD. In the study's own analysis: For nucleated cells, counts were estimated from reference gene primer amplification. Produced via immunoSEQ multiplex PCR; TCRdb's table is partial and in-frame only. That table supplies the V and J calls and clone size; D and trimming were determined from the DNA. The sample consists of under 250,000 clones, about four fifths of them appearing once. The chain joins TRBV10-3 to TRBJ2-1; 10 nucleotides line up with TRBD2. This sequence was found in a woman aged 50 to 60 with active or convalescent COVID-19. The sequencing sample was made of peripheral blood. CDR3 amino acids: CAISESIAGGNNEQFF. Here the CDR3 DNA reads TGTGCCATCAGTGAGTCCATAGCGGGAGGAAACAATGAGCAGTTCTTC.